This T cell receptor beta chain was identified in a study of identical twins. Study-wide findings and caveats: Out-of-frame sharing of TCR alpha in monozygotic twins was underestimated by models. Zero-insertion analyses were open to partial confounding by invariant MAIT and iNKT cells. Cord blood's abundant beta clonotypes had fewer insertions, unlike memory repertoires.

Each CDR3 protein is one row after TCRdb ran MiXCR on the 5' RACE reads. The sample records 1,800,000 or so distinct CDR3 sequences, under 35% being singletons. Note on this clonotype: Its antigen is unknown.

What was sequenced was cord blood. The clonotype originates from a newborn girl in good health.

DNA of the CDR3: TGTGCCAGCCAAGGTGGGGTCTATGGCTACACCTTC. Protein sequence: CASQGGVYGYTF. The chain couples TRBV6-5 to TRBJ1-2; no clear D. This CDR3 region has 12 residues. Germline V gene sequence: CDR1 MNHEY, CDR2 SVGAGI. V shed 8 bases and J shed 4 bases, with 11 bases lying between them.